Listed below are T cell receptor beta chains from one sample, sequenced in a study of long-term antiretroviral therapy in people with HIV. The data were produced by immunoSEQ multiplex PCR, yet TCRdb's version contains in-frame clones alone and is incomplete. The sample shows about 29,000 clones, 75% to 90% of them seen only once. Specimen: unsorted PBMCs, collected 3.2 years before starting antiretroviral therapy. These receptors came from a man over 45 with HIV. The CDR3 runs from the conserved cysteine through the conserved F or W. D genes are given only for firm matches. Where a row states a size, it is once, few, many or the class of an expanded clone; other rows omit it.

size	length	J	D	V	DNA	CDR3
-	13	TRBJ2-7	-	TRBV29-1	TGCAGCGTAGGCGAGGGGAACTCCTACGAGCAGTACTTC	CSVGEGNSYEQYF
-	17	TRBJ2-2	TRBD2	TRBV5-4	TGTGCCAGCAGTCCCGGGACTAGCGGGGATTACACCGGGGAGCTGTTTTTT	CASSPGTSGDYTGELFF
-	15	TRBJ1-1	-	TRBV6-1	TGTGCCAGCAGCCCCTTTCGTGGGGTGAACACTGAAGCTTTCTTT	CASSPFRGVNTEAFF
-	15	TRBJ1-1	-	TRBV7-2	TGTGCCAGCAGCTTAGGGGGACTGAAGAACACTGAAGCTTTCTTT	CASSLGGLKNTEAFF
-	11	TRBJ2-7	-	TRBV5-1	TGCGCCAGCAGCCCGAACAGGGTCCTGTACTTC	CASSPNRVLYF
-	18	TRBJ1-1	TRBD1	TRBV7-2	TGTGCCAGCAGCTTAGGGGTGTCGGCAGGGGGCTTTGACACTGAAGCTTTCTTT	CASSLGVSAGGFDTEAFF
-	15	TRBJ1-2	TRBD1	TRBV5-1	TGCGCCAGCAGCGGACGACAGGGAGGAAGGTATGGCTACACCTTC	CASSGRQGGRYGYTF
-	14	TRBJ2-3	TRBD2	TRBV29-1	TGCAGCGTACGGACTAGCGGGGGCTCGGATACGCAGTATTTT	CSVRTSGGSDTQYF
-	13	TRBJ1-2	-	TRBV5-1	TGCGCCAGCAGCTTGGAACGGCCCCTTGGCTACACCTTC	CASSLERPLGYTF
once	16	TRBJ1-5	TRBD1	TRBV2	TGTGCCAGCACCGCCAAACCCGGGACAGGGAATCAGCCCCAGCATTTT	CASTAKPGTGNQPQHF
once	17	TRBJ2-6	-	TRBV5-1	TGCGCCAGCAGCTTGGTAACGTTTTACTCTGGGGCCAACGTCCTGACTTTC	CASSLVTFYSGANVLTF
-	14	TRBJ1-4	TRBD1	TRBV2	TGTGCCAGCAAAAGGACAGGGGAGGTTGGAAAACTGTTTTTT	CASKRTGEVGKLFF
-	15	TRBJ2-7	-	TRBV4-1	TGCGCCAGCAGCCGTTTGGGCAGGGAATTCGGCGAGCAGTACTTC	CASSRLGREFGEQYF
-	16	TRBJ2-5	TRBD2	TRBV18	TGTGCCAGCTCCCGAGGACTAGCGGGTATTCAAGAGACCCAGTACTTC	CASSRGLAGIQETQYF
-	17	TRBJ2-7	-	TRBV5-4	TGTGCCAGCAGCCCCCGGGTGGCAGGGGATAGCTCCTACGAGCAGTACTTC	CASSPRVAGDSSYEQYF
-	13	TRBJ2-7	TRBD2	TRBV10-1	TGCGCCAGCAGTGCTCTAGCGGGAGACGAGCAGTACTTC	CASSALAGDEQYF
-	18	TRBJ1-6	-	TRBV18	TGTGCCAGCTCACCAACGAGACAGGTCGACCTCTATAATTCACCCCTCCACTTT	CASSPTRQVDLYNSPLHF
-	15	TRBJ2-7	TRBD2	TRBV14	TGTGCCAGCAGCCAAGGACTAGCGGGGTCCTACGAGCAGTACTTC	CASSQGLAGSYEQYF
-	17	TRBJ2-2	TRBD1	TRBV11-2	TGTGCCAGCAGCTTATTCGGGACAGGGGGTAGGACCGGGGAGCTGTTTTTT	CASSLFGTGGRTGELFF